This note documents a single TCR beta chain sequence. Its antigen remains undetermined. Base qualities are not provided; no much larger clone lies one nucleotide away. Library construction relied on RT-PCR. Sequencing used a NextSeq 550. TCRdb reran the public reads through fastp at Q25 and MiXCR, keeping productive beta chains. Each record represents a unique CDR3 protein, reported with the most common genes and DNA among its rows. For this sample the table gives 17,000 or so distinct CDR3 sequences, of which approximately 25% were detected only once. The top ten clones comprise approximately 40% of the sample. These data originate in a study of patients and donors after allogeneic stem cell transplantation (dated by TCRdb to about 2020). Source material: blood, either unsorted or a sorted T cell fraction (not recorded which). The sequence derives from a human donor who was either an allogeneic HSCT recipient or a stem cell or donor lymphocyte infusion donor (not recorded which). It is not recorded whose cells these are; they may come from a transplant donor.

The DNA reads as follows: TGTGCCAGAAGGTATAGCGGGGGGGCTCCCACAGATACGCAGTATTTT. This gives the protein CARRYSGGAPTDTQYF. The chain employs TRBV5-3 and TRBJ2-3; 11 bases in the junction line up with TRBD2. TRBV5-3 is an ORF, with its function uncertain. Spanning cysteine to phenylalanine, the CDR3 consists of 16 amino acids. The read is trimmed to its CDR3 DNA, 48 bases read in frame from base 1. The V end gives up 5 bases and the J end 2 bases, leaving 7 bases in the junction not matched to a gene.